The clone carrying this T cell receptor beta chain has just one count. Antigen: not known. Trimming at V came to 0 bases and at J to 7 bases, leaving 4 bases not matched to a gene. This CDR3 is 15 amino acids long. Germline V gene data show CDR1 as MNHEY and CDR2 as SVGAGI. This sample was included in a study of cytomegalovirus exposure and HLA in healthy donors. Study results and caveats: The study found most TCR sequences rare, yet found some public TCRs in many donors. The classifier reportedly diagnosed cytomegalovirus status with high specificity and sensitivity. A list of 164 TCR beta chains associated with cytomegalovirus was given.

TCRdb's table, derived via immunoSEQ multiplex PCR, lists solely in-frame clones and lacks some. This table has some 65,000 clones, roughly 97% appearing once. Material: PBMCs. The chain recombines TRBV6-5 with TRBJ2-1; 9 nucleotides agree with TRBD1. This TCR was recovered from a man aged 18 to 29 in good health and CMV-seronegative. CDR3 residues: CASSYSGQGVNEQFF. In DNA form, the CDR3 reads TGTGCCAGCAGTTACTCGGGACAGGGTGTAAATGAGCAGTTCTTC.